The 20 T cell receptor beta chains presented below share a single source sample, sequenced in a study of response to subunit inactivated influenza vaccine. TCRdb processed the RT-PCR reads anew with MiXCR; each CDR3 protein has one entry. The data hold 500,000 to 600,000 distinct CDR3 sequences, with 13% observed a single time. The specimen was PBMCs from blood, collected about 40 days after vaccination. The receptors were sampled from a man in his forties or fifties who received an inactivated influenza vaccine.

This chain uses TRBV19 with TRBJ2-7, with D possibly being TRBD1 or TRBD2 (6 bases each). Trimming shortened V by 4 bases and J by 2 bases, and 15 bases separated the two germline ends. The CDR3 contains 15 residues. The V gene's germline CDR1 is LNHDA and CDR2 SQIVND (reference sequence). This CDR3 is CASSTAGGRPYEQYF. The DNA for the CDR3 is TGTGCCAGTAGTACCGCCGGGGGCCGTCCCTACGAGCAGTACTTC.

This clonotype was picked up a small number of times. The CDR3 loop reads CASSYLNPRATQETQYF. In nucleotides, the CDR3 is TGTGCCAGCAGTTACCTCAATCCCCGGGCTACCCAAGAGACCCAGTACTTC. V is TRBV6-5 and J is TRBJ2-5; D is uncertain. Germline assignment: CDR1 MNHEY and CDR2 SVGAGI. There are 17 residues in the CDR3. V was pared by 2 bases and J by 1 base, with 17 bases between.

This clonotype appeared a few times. The CDR3, as DNA: TGTGCCAGCAGCGCGCTACTAGCGGGGGGCACAGATACGCAGTATTTT. Protein sequence: CASSALLAGGTDTQYF. V gene TRBV7-2 combines with J gene TRBJ2-3; 11 nucleotides line up with TRBD2. The V and J ends lost 5 bases and 1 base, in that order; junction bases with no gene match: 5. The CDR3 contains 16 residues. The germline gives CDR1 SGHTA, CDR2 FQGNSA.

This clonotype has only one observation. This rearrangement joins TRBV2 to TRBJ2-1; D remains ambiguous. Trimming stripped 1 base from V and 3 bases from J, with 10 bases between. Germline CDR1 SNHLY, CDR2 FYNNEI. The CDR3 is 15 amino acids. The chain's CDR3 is CASSEEVLLYNEQFF. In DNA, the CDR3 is TGTGCCAGCAGTGAAGAGGTACTGCTCTACAATGAGCAGTTCTTC.

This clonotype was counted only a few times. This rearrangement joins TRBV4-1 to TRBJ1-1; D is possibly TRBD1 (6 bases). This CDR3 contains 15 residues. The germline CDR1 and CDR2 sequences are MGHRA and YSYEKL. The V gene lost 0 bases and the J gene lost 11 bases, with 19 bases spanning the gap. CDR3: CASSQDGRGDLRAFF. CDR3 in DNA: TGCGCCAGCAGCCAAGACGGCAGGGGAGACCTGCGGGCTTTCTTT.

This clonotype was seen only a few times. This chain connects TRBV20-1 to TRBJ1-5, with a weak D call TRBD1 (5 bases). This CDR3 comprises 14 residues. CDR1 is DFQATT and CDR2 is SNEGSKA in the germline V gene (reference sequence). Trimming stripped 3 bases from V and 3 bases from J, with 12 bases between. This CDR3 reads CSASSPGNNQPQHF. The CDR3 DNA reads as TGCAGTGCTAGTTCTCCAGGGAACAATCAGCCCCAGCATTTT.

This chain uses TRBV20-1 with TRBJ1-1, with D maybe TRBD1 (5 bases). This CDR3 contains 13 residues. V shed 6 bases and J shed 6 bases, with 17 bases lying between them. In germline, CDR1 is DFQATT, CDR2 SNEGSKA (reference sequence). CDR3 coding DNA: TGCAGTGCCAATAGGGACCTATTCGCTGAAGCTTTCTTT. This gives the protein CSANRDLFAEAFF.

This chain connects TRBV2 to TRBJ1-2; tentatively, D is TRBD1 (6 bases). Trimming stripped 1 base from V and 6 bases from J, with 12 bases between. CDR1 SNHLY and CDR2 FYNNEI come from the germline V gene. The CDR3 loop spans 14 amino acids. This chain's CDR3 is CASSEGRGANGYTF. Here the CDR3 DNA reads TGTGCCAGCAGTGAAGGTCGGGGGGCTAATGGCTACACCTTC.

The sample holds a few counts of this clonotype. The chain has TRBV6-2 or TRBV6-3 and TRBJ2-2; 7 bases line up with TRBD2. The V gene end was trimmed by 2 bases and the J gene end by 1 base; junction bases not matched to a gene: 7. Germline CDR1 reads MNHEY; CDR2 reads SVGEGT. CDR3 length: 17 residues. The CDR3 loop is CASSYPPRGRNTGELFF. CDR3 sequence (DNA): TGTGCCAGCAGTTACCCACCTCGCGGGAGGAACACCGGGGAGCTGTTTTTT.

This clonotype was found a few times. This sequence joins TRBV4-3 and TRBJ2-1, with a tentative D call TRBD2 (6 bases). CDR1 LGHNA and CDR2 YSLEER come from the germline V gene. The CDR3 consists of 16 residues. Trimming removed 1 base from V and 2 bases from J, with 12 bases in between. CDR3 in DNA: TGCGCCAGCAGCCAAGGGGCGGGATTAACCTACAATGAGCAGTTCTTC. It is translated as CASSQGAGLTYNEQFF.

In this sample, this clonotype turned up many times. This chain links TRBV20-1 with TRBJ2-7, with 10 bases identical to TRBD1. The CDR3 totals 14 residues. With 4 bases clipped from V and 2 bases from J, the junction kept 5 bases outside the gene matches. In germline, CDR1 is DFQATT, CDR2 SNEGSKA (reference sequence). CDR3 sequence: CSATDRGRTYEQYF. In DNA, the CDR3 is TGCAGTGCTACAGACAGGGGGCGCACCTACGAGCAGTACTTC.

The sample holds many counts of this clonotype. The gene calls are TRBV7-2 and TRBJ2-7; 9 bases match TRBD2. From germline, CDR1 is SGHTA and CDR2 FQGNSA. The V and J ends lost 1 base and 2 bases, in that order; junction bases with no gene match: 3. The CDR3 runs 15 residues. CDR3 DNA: TGTGCCAGCAGCTTAGGTAGCGGGGGAACCTACGAGCAGTACTTC. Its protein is CASSLGSGGTYEQYF.

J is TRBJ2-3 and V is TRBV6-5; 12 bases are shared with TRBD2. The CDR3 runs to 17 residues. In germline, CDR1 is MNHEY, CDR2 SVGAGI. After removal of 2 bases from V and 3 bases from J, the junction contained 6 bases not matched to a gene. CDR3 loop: CASSYALAGGRTDTQYF. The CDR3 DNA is TGTGCCAGCAGTTACGCACTAGCGGGAGGACGAACAGATACGCAGTATTTT.

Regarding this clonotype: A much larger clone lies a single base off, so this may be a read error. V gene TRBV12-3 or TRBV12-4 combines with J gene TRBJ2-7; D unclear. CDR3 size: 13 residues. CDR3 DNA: TGTGCCAGCAGTTTAGACAGACCCTACGAGCACTACTTC. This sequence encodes CASSLDRPYEHYF.

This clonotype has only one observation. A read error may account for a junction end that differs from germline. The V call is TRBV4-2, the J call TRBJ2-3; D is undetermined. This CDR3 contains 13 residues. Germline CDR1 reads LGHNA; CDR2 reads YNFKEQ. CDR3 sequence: CPSSQRSTDTQYF. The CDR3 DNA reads TGTCCCAGCAGCCAAAGAAGCACAGATACGCAGTATTTT.

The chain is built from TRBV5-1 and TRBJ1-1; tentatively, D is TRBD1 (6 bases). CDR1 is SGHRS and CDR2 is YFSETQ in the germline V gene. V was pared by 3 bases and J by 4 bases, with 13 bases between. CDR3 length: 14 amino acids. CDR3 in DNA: TGCGCCAGCAGCTGGGGACATGGGGTCACTGAAGCTTTCTTT. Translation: CASSWGHGVTEAFF.

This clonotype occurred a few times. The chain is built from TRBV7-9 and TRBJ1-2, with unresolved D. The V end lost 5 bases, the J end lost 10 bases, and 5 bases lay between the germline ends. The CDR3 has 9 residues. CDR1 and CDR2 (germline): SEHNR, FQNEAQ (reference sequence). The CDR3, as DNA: TGTGCCAGCAGCCCAGACTACACCTTC. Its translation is CASSPDYTF.

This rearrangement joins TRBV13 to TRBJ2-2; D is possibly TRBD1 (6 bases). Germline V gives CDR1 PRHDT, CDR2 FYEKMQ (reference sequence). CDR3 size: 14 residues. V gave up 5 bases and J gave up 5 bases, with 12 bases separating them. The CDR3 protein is CASSLETGTGELFF. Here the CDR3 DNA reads TGTGCCAGCAGCCTAGAAACAGGGACCGGGGAGCTGTTTTTT.

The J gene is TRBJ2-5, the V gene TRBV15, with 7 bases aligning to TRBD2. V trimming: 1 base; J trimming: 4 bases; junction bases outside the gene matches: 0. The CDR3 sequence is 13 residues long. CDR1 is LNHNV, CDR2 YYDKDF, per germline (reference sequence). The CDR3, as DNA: TGTGCCACCAGCAGAGGGGAGGGAGAGACCCAGTACTTC. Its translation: CATSRGEGETQYF.

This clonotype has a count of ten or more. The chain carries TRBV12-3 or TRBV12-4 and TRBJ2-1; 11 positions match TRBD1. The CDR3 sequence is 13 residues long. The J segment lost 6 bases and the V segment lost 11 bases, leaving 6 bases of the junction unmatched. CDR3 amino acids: CAASGTGGNEQFF. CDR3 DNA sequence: TGTGCCGCCTCGGGGACAGGGGGCAATGAGCAGTTCTTC.